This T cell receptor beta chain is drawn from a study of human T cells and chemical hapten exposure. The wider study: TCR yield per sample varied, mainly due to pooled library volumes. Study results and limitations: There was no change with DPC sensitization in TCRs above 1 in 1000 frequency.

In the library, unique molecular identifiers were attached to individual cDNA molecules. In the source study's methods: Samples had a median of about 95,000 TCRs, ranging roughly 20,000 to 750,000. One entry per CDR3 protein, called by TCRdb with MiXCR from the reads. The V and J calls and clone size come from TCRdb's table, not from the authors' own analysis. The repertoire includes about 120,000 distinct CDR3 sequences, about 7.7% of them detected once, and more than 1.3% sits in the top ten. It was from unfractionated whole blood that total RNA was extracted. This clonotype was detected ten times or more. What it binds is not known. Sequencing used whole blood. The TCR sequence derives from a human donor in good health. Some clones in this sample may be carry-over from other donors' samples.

The CDR3 DNA sequence: TGTGCCAGCAGCCGCCTAGCCACAGATACGCAGTATTTT. Translated, it gives CASSRLATDTQYF. The rearrangement links TRBV5-4 to TRBJ2-3, with D possibly matching TRBD2 (5 bases). The CDR3 loop spans 13 amino acids. V was trimmed by 4 bases and J by 2 bases, leaving 8 bases between them. Germline-derived CDR1 and CDR2 are SGHNT and YYREEE (reference sequence).